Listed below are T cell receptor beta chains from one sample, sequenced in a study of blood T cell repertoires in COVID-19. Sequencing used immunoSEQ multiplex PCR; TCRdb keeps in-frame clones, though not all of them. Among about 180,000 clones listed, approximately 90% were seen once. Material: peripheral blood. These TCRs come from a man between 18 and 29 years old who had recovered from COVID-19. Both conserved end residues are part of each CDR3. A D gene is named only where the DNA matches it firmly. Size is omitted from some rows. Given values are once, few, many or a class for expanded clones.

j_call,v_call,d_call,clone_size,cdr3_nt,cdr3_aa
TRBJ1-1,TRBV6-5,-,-,TGTGCCAGCAGTTCAACAGACAACACTGAAGCTTTCTTT,CASSSTDNTEAFF
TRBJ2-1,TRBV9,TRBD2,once,TGTGCCAGCAGCGTGGGGGCGGGGACTAGCGGCGTGAATGAGCAGTTCTTC,CASSVGAGTSGVNEQFF
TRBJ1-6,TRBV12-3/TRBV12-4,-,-,TGTGCCAGCACCGAAACCCGGGATTCACCCCTCCACTTT,CASTETRDSPLHF
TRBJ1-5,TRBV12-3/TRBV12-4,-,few,TGTGCCAGCAACTCCGGACAGTATCAGCCCCAGCATTTT,CASNSGQYQPQHF
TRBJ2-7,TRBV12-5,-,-,TGTGCTAGTGGTTTGGACAGGACCTCTCTCGAGCAGTACTTC,CASGLDRTSLEQYF
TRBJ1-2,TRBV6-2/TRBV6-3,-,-,TGTGCCAGCAGTTACTCAGACGGGAGGGCTACTAAGTATGGCTACACCTTC,CASSYSDGRATKYGYTF
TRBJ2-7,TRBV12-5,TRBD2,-,TGTGCTAGTGGTTTGGCGCTAGCGGGAGTTGGCGAGCAGTACTTC,CASGLALAGVGEQYF
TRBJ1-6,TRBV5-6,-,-,TGTGCCAGCAGCCCTCGGACAGTTAATTCACCCCTCCACTTT,CASSPRTVNSPLHF
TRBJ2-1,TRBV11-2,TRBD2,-,TGTGCCAGCAGCTTAGAAGAGCGGGAGATAGGGAGCAATGAGCAGTTCTTC,CASSLEEREIGSNEQFF
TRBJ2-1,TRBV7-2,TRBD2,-,TGTGCCAGCAGCGCCGGGACTAGTCGGGAGCAGTTCTTC,CASSAGTSREQFF
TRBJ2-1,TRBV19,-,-,TGTGCCAGTAGTCTTCCGGGTAGCTCCTACAATGAGCAGTTCTTC,CASSLPGSSYNEQFF
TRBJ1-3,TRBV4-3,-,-,TGCGCCAGCAGCCAAGAGGCCGGGGGAGGAAACACCATATATTTT,CASSQEAGGGNTIYF
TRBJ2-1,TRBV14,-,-,TGTGCCAGCAGCCGACAGGGAGGCGGCAATGAGCAGTTCTTC,CASSRQGGGNEQFF
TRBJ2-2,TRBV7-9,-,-,TGTGCCAGCAGCTTAGCTGACGGAGGGACCGGGGAGCTGTTTTTT,CASSLADGGTGELFF
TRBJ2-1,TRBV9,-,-,TGTGCCAGCAGCGTAGGGCCAGGGGAGTCTGGGCTAGCGGTCGACGAGCAGTTCTTC,CASSVGPGESGLAVDEQFF
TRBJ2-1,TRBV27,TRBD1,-,TGTGCCAGCAGCCCAGACAGGGTCTCCTACAATGAGCAGTTCTTC,CASSPDRVSYNEQFF
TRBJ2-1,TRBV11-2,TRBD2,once,TGTGCCAGCAGCCCCAAACTAGCGGGAGTTAACAATGAGCAGTTCTTC,CASSPKLAGVNNEQFF